Shown below are 7 T cell receptor beta chains from a single sample sequenced in a study of shared clonotypes between healthy human individuals. CD8 cells classed as naive were CD45RO-negative and positively selected for CCR7, excluding terminally differentiated effector memory CD45RA+ cells. Method: immunoSEQ multiplex PCR; TCRdb's copy keeps in-frame clones and lacks some. The sample lists around 600,000 clones; roughly 98% were seen once. Sample: naive CD8+ T cells sorted from blood. The receptors stem from a man younger than 40 in good health.

This rearrangement joins TRBV5-6 to TRBJ2-4; D gene uncertain. The CDR3 totals 12 residues. Germline V gene data show CDR1 as SGHDT and CDR2 as YYEEEE. V was pared by 0 bases and J by 6 bases, with 4 bases between. CDR3 nucleotide sequence: TGTGCCAGCAGCTTGGTCGCAAACATTCAGTACTTC. Translated, it gives CASSLVANIQYF.

A remark on this clone: The sample carries other DNA sequences with the same CDR3. V is TRBV4-1 and J is TRBJ2-3; D unresolved. The CDR3 totals 13 residues. CDR1 and CDR2 (germline): MGHRA, YSYEKL. V lost 1 base to trimming and J lost 3 bases, with 5 bases between them. The CDR3 loop reads CASSQVGTDTQYF. The CDR3 DNA follows: TGCGCCAGCAGCCAAGTCGGGACAGATACGCAGTATTTT.

The rearrangement joins TRBV29-1 to TRBJ1-2; D might be TRBD1 (6 bases). Germline assignment: CDR1 SQVTM and CDR2 ANQGSEA. The CDR3 runs 16 residues. V shed 1 base and J shed 7 bases, with 22 bases lying between them. The CDR3 bases are TGCAGCGTTGAAGCGAAAAGGGACACAGTCTTCTCTGGCTACACCTTC. It translates to CSVEAKRDTVFSGYTF. Full variable domain (outside the CDR3, taken from reference TRBV29-1 and TRBJ1-2): SAVISQKPSRDICQRGTSLTIQCQVDSQVTMMFWYRQQPGQSLTLIATANQGSEATYESGFVIDKFPISRPNLTFSTLTVSNMSPEDSSIYLCSVEAKRDTVFSGYTFGSGTRLTVV.

Here the CDR3 DNA reads TGCGCCAGCAGCTTAGGAGGGGCCACTGAAGCTTTCTTT. Protein: CASSLGGATEAFF. V gene TRBV5-1 combines with J gene TRBJ1-1; tentative D call: TRBD1 (5 bases). The V end lost 2 bases, the J end lost 4 bases, and 9 bases lay between the germline ends. The CDR3 runs 13 residues. Germline V gives CDR1 SGHRS, CDR2 YFSETQ.

This chain uses TRBV7-9 with TRBJ2-7, with 8 bases matching TRBD1. CDR1 is SEHNR and CDR2 is FQNEAQ in the germline V gene (reference sequence). This CDR3 has 15 residues. The V segment lost 5 bases and the J segment 4 bases; nucleotides outside the gene matches: 10. The CDR3 DNA reads TGTGCCAGCAGCCGAATTCCGACAGGGGCATACGAGCAGTACTTC. It specifies CASSRIPTGAYEQYF.

This chain joins TRBV11-2 and TRBJ2-3; D uncertain. Germline lookup yields CDR1 SGHAT and CDR2 FQNNGV. The V end lost 2 bases, the J end lost 5 bases, and 8 bases lay between the germline ends. The CDR3 loop spans 13 amino acids. DNA for the CDR3: TGTGCCAGCAGCTTATTAATCAGAGATACGCAGTATTTT. As protein: CASSLLIRDTQYF.

The rearrangement uses TRBV7-2 and TRBJ2-2; D might be TRBD1 or TRBD2, each matching 5 bases. Germline-derived CDR1 and CDR2 are SGHTA and FQGNSA. Trimming stripped 5 bases from V and 6 bases from J, with 22 bases between. There are 17 residues in the CDR3. This CDR3 reads CASSGTPGTTRPGELFF. The CDR3 region has the DNA TGTGCCAGCAGCGGGACCCCTGGGACCACAAGGCCCGGGGAGCTGTTTTTT.